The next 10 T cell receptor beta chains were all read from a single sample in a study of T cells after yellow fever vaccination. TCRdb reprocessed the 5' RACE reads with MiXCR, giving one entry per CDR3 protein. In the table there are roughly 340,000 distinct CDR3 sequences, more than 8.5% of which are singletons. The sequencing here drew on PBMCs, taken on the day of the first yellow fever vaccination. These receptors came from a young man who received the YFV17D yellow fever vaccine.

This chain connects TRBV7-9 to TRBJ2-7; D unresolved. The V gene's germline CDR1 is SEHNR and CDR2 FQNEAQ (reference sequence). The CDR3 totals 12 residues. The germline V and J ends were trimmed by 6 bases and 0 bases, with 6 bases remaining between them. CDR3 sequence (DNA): TGTGCCAGCAGGCAAACCTCCTACGAGCAGTACTTC. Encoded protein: CASRQTSYEQYF. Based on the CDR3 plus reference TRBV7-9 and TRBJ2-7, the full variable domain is DTGVSQNPRHKITKRGQNVTFRCDPISEHNRLYWYRQTLGQGPEFLTYFQNEAQLEKSRLLSDRFSAERPKGSFSTLEIQRTEQGDSAMYLCASRQTSYEQYFGPGTRLTVT.

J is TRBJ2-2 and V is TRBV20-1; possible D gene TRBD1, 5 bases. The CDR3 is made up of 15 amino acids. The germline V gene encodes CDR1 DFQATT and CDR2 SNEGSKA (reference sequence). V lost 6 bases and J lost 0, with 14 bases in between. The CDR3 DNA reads TGCAGTGCCAGACCTGACAGTTCGAACACCGGGGAGCTGTTTTTT. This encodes CSARPDSSNTGELFF.

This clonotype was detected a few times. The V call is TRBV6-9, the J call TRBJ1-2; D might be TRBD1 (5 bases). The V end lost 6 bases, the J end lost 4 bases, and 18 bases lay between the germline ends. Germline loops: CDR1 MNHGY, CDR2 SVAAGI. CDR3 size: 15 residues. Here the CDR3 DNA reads TGTGCCAGCAGCCCCTCCCAATGGGGGATCTATGGCTACACCTTC. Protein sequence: CASSPSQWGIYGYTF.

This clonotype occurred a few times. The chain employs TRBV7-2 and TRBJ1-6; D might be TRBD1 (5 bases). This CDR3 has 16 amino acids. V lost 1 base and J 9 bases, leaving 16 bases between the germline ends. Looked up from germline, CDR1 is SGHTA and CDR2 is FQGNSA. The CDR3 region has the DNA TGTGCCAGCAGCTTAGTAGCGGAGGGAAGGGGTTCACCCCTCCACTTT. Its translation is CASSLVAEGRGSPLHF. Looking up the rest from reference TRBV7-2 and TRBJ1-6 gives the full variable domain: GAGVSQSPSNKVTEKGKDVELRCDPISGHTALYWYRQSLGQGLEFLIYFQGNSAPDKSGLPSDRFSAERTGGSVSTLTIQRTQQEDSAVYLCASSLVAEGRGSPLHFGNGTRLTVT.

The CDR3 sequence is CASSRDSRGDTEAFF. The CDR3 DNA is TGCGCCAGCAGCCGGGACAGCCGGGGGGACACTGAAGCTTTCTTT. This chain uses TRBV5-1 with TRBJ1-1; the match to TRBD1 covers 7 bases. With V trimmed by 4 bases and J by 3 bases, 9 bases remained unmatched. Germline lookup yields CDR1 SGHRS and CDR2 YFSETQ. The CDR3 has 15 amino acids.

The CDR3 DNA follows: TGTGCCAGTAGTATCGGGAGCGGGGGGGCCTGGGGAAATGAGCAGTTCTTC. This translates into CASSIGSGGAWGNEQFF. The chain uses TRBV19 and TRBJ2-1; 10 positions match TRBD2. The junction had 12 bases not matched to a gene; V was cut back by 3 bases and J by 7 bases. Germline V gene data show CDR1 as LNHDA and CDR2 as SQIVND (reference sequence). There are 17 residues in the CDR3.

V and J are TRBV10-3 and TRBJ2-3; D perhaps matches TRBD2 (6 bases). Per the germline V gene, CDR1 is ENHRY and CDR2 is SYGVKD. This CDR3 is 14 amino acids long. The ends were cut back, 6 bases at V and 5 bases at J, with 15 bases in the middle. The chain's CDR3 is CAIRPGLTGDTQYF. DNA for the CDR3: TGTGCCATCAGGCCGGGACTTACGGGAGATACGCAGTATTTT.

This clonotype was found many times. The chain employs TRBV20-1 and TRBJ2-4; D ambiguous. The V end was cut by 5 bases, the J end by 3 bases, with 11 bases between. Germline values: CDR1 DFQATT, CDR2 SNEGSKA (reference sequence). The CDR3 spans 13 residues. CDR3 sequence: CSAAGPLKNIQYF. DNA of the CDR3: TGCAGTGCTGCCGGGCCCCTCAAAAACATTCAGTACTTC.

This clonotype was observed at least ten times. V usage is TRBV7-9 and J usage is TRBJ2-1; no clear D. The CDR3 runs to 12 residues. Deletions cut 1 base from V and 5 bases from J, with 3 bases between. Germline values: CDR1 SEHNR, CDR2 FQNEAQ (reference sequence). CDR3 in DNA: TGTGCCAGCAGCTTAGATCACAATGAGCAGTTCTTC. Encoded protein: CASSLDHNEQFF.

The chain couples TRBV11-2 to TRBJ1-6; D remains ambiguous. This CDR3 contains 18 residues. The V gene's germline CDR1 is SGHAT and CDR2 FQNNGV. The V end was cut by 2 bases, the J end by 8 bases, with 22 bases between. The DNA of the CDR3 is TGTGCCAGCAGCTTAAGTGCAGCTCTTCAGCCAAGGGATTCACCCCTCCACTTT. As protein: CASSLSAALQPRDSPLHF.